The sequence of this T cell receptor beta chain was determined in a study of blood T cell repertoires in COVID-19. At the level of the study: Acute-phase and convalescent COVID-19 samples originated in the United States, Italy and Spain. From T cells, B-cell-depleted T cells, or PBMCs came the material, which was cDNA or gDNA.

The CDR3 is made up of 14 amino acids. CDR1 is MDHEN and CDR2 is SYDVKM in the germline V gene. Trimming at V came to 6 bases and at J to 4 bases, leaving 7 bases not matched to a gene. Per the authors' pipeline: Amplification from reference gene primers served as the basis for estimated nucleated cell counts. Measured with immunoSEQ multiplex PCR; TCRdb has only the in-frame clones, and not every one. D and trimming come from the DNA, and the V and J calls and clone size come from that table. The sample lists approximately 170,000 clones; 90% were seen once. The chain combines TRBV28 with TRBJ1-1; 8 nucleotides agree with TRBD1. This clonotype originated in a man between 60 and 75 years old with active or convalescent COVID-19. Sequenced: peripheral blood. For the CDR3, the DNA is TGTGCCAGCAGCTTGCCAGGGGGCAGCACTGAAGCTTTCTTT. Protein: CASSLPGGSTEAFF.